What follows are 29 T cell receptor beta chains derived from one specimen sequenced in a study of blood T cell repertoires in COVID-19 (dated by TCRdb to about 2020). Library construction relied on the immunoSEQ multiplex PCR assay. This immuneACCESS table, as held by TCRdb, lists in-frame sequences with V and J called but not all clones. Of the missing ones, under half trace to an unresolved V gene in checked studies; the others have no known cause. The sample yields under 75,000 clones; 70% to 90% were counted once. About 2.1% of the sample rests with the top ten. Sequenced material: peripheral blood. The receptor source for this set is a man aged 25 to 45 with acute or convalescent COVID-19.

This clone has only a few counts. The V call is TRBV3-1 (or the pseudogene TRBV3-2), the J call TRBJ2-2, with a tentative D call TRBD1 (5 bases). V was cut by 1 base and J by 6 bases, with 12 bases left in between. The germline gives CDR1 LGHDT, CDR2 YNNKEL (reference sequence). The length of the CDR3 is 15 residues. The CDR3 DNA sequence: TGTGCCAGCAGCCAAGGAGCAGGGTTGGCCGGGGAGCTGTTTTTT. This sequence encodes CASSQGAGLAGELFF.

The table lists this clone with a few counts. J is TRBJ1-5 and V is TRBV27; the D gene is possibly TRBD1 (6 bases). Trimming removed 6 bases from V and 6 bases from J, with 21 bases in between. The CDR3 has 16 residues. Germline assignment: CDR1 MNHEY and CDR2 SMNVEV (reference sequence). This CDR3 reads CASRSSGGAGSQPQHF. CDR3 nucleotide sequence: TGTGCCAGCAGATCCTCGGGGGGGGCCGGGAGTCAGCCCCAGCATTTT.

The rearrangement joins TRBV6-2 or TRBV6-3 to TRBJ2-6; 12 bases are shared with TRBD2. V lost 5 bases and J lost 3; bases outside the gene matches: 11. The germline CDR1 and CDR2 sequences are MNHEY and SVGEGT. This CDR3 contains 19 residues. CDR3 loop: CASSPWRASGRGGANVLTF. CDR3 DNA: TGTGCCAGCAGTCCCTGGAGAGCTAGCGGGAGGGGTGGGGCCAACGTCCTGACTTTC.

This sequence joins TRBV5-1 and TRBJ1-4, with D possibly TRBD1 on 6 matching bases. V lost 3 bases and J 0 bases, leaving 15 bases between the germline ends. Per the germline V gene, CDR1 is SGHRS and CDR2 is YFSETQ. The length of the CDR3 is 17 residues. The chain's CDR3 is CASSSDGQTATNEKLFF. DNA of the CDR3: TGCGCCAGCAGCTCAGATGGACAGACCGCAACTAATGAAAAACTGTTTTTT.

The chain carries TRBV5-1 and TRBJ1-1, with no clear D. The CDR3 spans 12 residues. Germline V gives CDR1 SGHRS, CDR2 YFSETQ. Trimming took off 2 bases at V and 8 bases at J, with 10 bases between the two ends. CDR3: CASSFPGEEAFF. Written as DNA, the CDR3 is TGCGCCAGCAGCTTCCCGGGAGAAGAAGCTTTCTTT.

The V gene is TRBV11-1, the J gene TRBJ2-3; D might be TRBD2 (6 bases). CDR1 is SGHAT, CDR2 FQDESV, per germline (reference sequence). The CDR3 is 14 residues long. V was shortened by 5 bases and J by 2 bases, with 11 bases between the two germline ends. The CDR3 region has the DNA TGTGCCAGCAGCGTGGGACTTCTCACAGATACGCAGTATTTT. Its protein product is CASSVGLLTDTQYF.

The rearrangement uses TRBV5-1 and TRBJ1-2; 7 bases match TRBD1. The CDR3 totals 17 residues. Germline V gives CDR1 SGHRS, CDR2 YFSETQ. V dropped 4 bases and J dropped 7; count of bases not matched to a gene: 19. As DNA, the CDR3 is TGCGCCAGCAGCCCTGGGGACAGTCGGGACACGTACGGTGGCTACACCTTC. Its translation: CASSPGDSRDTYGGYTF.

The genes are TRBV5-1 and TRBJ1-5; D not certain. The CDR3 is made up of 15 amino acids. V lost 0 bases, J lost 5 bases, and 12 bases lay in between. CDR1 is SGHRS and CDR2 is YFSETQ in the germline V gene. DNA for the CDR3: TGCGCCAGCAGCTTGGACGGCTTGAGCGATCAGCCCCAGCATTTT. This encodes CASSLDGLSDQPQHF. Full variable domain (rest looked up from reference TRBV5-1 and TRBJ1-5): KAGVTQTPRYLIKTRGQQVTLSCSPISGHRSVSWYQQTPGQGLQFLFEYFSETQRNKGNFPGRFSGRQFSNSRSEMNVSTLELGDSALYLCASSLDGLSDQPQHFGDGTRLSIL.

A few counts support this clone. The J gene is TRBJ2-1, the V gene TRBV2; D might be TRBD2 (7 bases). The CDR3 is 15 residues long. Germline assignment: CDR1 SNHLY and CDR2 FYNNEI. With 5 bases removed from V and 5 bases from J, the gap between germline ends came to 16 bases. As DNA, the CDR3 is TGTGCCAGCAGTCTCGGGCGGGGGCAGGACAATGAGCAGTTCTTC. Translated, it gives CASSLGRGQDNEQFF.

This clone has only a few counts. The rearrangement joins TRBV29-1 to TRBJ2-2; D may be TRBD2 (6 bases). Trimming took 6 bases from V and 4 from J, leaving 12 bases between them. The germline CDR1 and CDR2 sequences are SQVTM and ANQGSEA. The CDR3 consists of 13 residues. CDR3 region: CSVGGTLTGELFF. The CDR3 DNA reads TGCAGCGTCGGAGGGACCCTCACCGGGGAGCTGTTTTTT.

V usage is TRBV11-2 and J usage is TRBJ2-7, with D possibly matching TRBD2 (5 bases). Between the trimmed V and J ends, which lost 1 base and 2 bases, there was a span of 12 bases. This CDR3 is built from 15 residues. Germline assignment: CDR1 SGHAT and CDR2 FQNNGV. Here the CDR3 reads CASSLGAGITYEQYF. CDR3 nucleotide sequence: TGTGCCAGCAGCTTAGGGGCGGGTATAACCTACGAGCAGTACTTC. Variable domain in full (rest from reference TRBV11-2 and TRBJ2-7): EAGVAQSPRYKIIEKRQSVAFWCNPISGHATLYWYQQILGQGPKLLIQFQNNGVVDDSQLPKDRFSAERLKGVDSTLKIQPAKLEDSAVYLCASSLGAGITYEQYFGPGTRLTVT.

This clone was detected once. J is TRBJ1-2 and V is TRBV19, with TRBD1 identical over 7 bases. Germline V gives CDR1 LNHDA, CDR2 SQIVND (reference sequence). The CDR3 spans 13 residues. J gave up 4 bases and V 5 bases, and 4 bases lay outside the gene matches. CDR3 residues: CASSPRTGYGYTF. CDR3 DNA sequence: TGTGCCAGTAGTCCCCGGACAGGCTATGGCTACACCTTC.

The J gene is TRBJ2-1, the V gene TRBV3-1 (or the pseudogene TRBV3-2), with 7 bases lining up with TRBD1. CDR1 and CDR2 from the germline V gene are LGHDT and YNNKEL (reference sequence). V lost 1 base to trimming and J lost 3 bases; unmatched junction nucleotides: 3. This CDR3 region has 15 residues. CDR3 bases: TGTGCCAGCAGCCAAGGAGGGGGCGTCTACAATGAGCAGTTCTTC. Its translation is CASSQGGGVYNEQFF.

The chain uses TRBV18 and TRBJ2-7, with TRBD1 matching over 7 bases. Germline CDR1 and CDR2: KGHSH and LQKENI. Trimming cost V 4 bases and J 3 bases; bases outside gene matches: 3. The CDR3 has 13 residues. CDR3 DNA sequence: TGTGCCAGCTCACAAGGGACAGACTACGAGCAGTACTTC. This translates into CASSQGTDYEQYF.

The sample holds a few counts of this clone. V is TRBV9 and J is TRBJ1-5; TRBD1 matches 10 bases. From germline, CDR1 is SGDLS and CDR2 YYNGEE. Trimming took 2 bases from V and 2 from J; bases not matched to a gene: 13. This CDR3 has 19 residues. DNA of the CDR3: TGTGCCAGCAGCGTGGGGACAGGGGCCATCATTGGCTGCAATCAGCCCCAGCATTTT. Its translation is CASSVGTGAIIGCNQPQHF.

This chain connects TRBV2 to TRBJ2-5, with D perhaps matching TRBD2 (5 bases). This CDR3 region has 14 residues. The germline V gene has CDR1 SNHLY and CDR2 FYNNEI. Trimming took off 4 bases at V and 5 bases at J, with 14 bases between the two ends. The CDR3 protein is CASSGSVRGETQYF. As DNA, the CDR3 is TGTGCCAGCAGTGGGTCGGTGCGCGGGGAGACCCAGTACTTC.

The rearrangement links TRBV4-2 to TRBJ2-5; 7 nucleotides agree with TRBD2. Germline assignment: CDR1 LGHNA and CDR2 YNFKEQ. The CDR3 covers 17 residues. Trimming cost V 4 bases and J 2 bases; bases outside gene matches: 13. CDR3 loop: CASSPLDGGRGQETQYF. Here the CDR3 DNA reads TGTGCCAGCAGCCCCCTCGATGGAGGGAGGGGTCAAGAGACCCAGTACTTC.

The chain is built from TRBV20-1 and TRBJ2-5, with 8 bases aligning to TRBD2. The V gene's germline CDR1 is DFQATT and CDR2 SNEGSKA (reference sequence). This CDR3 has 14 amino acids. Losses at the gene ends were 3 bases for V and 4 bases for J; bases not matched to a gene: 7. The CDR3 is CSASPGLVLETQYF. DNA for the CDR3: TGCAGTGCTAGTCCGGGACTAGTTTTAGAGACCCAGTACTTC.

This clone was seen only a few times. The rearrangement links TRBV30 to TRBJ2-7, with a weak D call TRBD1 (5 bases). In germline, CDR1 is GTSNPN, CDR2 SVGIG (reference sequence). The V and J ends lost 5 bases and 2 bases respectively, with 13 bases between them. This CDR3 comprises 13 residues. The CDR3 nucleotides are TGTGCCTGGTCACTACAGGTCCCCTACGAGCAGTACTTC. Its protein product is CAWSLQVPYEQYF.

The chain has TRBV18 and TRBJ1-5; TRBD1 is a possible D gene (6 bases). The germline CDR1 and CDR2 sequences are KGHSH and LQKENI. The CDR3 has 15 amino acids. V was shortened by 0 bases and J by 6 bases, with 12 bases between the two germline ends. The DNA of the CDR3 is TGTGCCAGCTCACCACCCGCAGGGGCTGGTCAGCCCCAGCATTTT. Encoded protein: CASSPPAGAGQPQHF.

The V gene is TRBV7-2, the J gene TRBJ2-2; TRBD1 matches at 10 bases. The junction had 6 bases not matched to a gene; V was cut back by 5 bases and J by 3 bases. The CDR3 is made up of 16 amino acids. Germline V gene sequence: CDR1 SGHTA, CDR2 FQGNSA. The CDR3: CASSPGTGADTGELFF. The DNA of the CDR3 is TGTGCCAGCAGCCCCGGGACAGGGGCGGACACCGGGGAGCTGTTTTTT.

This clone has just a few counts. The chain combines TRBV7-8 with TRBJ2-6; 9 positions match TRBD1. V lost 5 bases to trimming and J lost 2 bases; unmatched junction nucleotides: 10. The length of the CDR3 is 18 residues. CDR1 is SGHVS, CDR2 FQNEAQ, per germline. The CDR3 reads CASSPRTGERPGANVLTF. CDR3 nucleotide sequence: TGTGCCAGCAGCCCTCGGACAGGGGAGCGCCCTGGGGCCAACGTCCTGACTTTC. The whole variable domain, remainder taken from reference TRBV7-8 and TRBJ2-6, is GAGVSQSPRYKVAKRGQDVALRCDPISGHVSLFWYQQALGQGPEFLTYFQNEAQLDKSGLPSDRFFAERPEGSVSTLKIQRTQQEDSAVYLCASSPRTGERPGANVLTFGAGSRLTVL.

The rearrangement joins TRBV5-4 to TRBJ1-4; D unclear. The germline V and J ends were trimmed by 4 bases and 0 bases, with 10 bases remaining between them. The germline CDR1 and CDR2 sequences are SGHNT and YYREEE (reference sequence). This CDR3 has 15 residues. The CDR3 coding sequence is TGTGCCAGCAGCAATGACTTATCAACTAATGAAAAACTGTTTTTT. Protein sequence: CASSNDLSTNEKLFF.

The V gene is TRBV7-6, the J gene TRBJ1-5, with D uncertain. The V gene's germline CDR1 is SGHVS and CDR2 FNYEAQ. The V gene lost 1 base and the J gene lost 0 bases, with 10 bases spanning the gap. The CDR3 covers 16 residues. The CDR3 reads CASSLGGQDSNQPQHF. DNA for the CDR3: TGTGCCAGCAGCTTAGGCGGGCAGGATAGCAATCAGCCCCAGCATTTT.

The chain is built from TRBV4-1 and TRBJ1-2; TRBD1 matches at 7 bases. The CDR3 runs to 16 residues. Trimming at V came to 5 bases and at J to 6 bases, leaving 15 bases not matched to a gene. The germline V gene encodes CDR1 MGHRA and CDR2 YSYEKL. CDR3 sequence reads: CASSDPGLTGIHGYTF. CDR3 sequence (DNA): TGCGCCAGCAGCGATCCTGGACTGACAGGGATCCATGGCTACACCTTC.

The chain uses TRBV9 and TRBJ2-2; 7 bases agree with TRBD1. This CDR3 has 14 amino acids. V was clipped by 2 bases and J by 4 bases; unmatched bases: 2. In germline, CDR1 is SGDLS, CDR2 YYNGEE. As DNA, the CDR3 is TGTGCCAGCAGCGTGAGACAGGGCACCGGGGAGCTGTTTTTT. Protein: CASSVRQGTGELFF.

The chain couples TRBV4-2 to TRBJ1-5, with D possibly matching TRBD1 (5 bases). From germline, CDR1 is LGHNA and CDR2 YNFKEQ. V was cut by 1 base and J by 3 bases, with 13 bases left in between. CDR3 length: 16 amino acids. CDR3 sequence: CASSQGEGGANQPQHF. CDR3 nucleotides: TGTGCCAGCAGCCAAGGGGAGGGAGGGGCCAATCAGCCCCAGCATTTT.

The V and J genes are TRBV7-2 and TRBJ2-3, with TRBD1 as a possible D gene (5 bases). The CDR3 is 12 amino acids. The germline CDR1 and CDR2 sequences are SGHTA and FQGNSA. Between the trimmed V and J ends, which lost 6 bases and 6 bases, there was a span of 10 bases. This CDR3 reads CASRTAGDTQYF. The CDR3 DNA reads TGTGCCAGCAGGACAGCAGGCGATACGCAGTATTTT.

This clone was observed a single time. The chain recombines TRBV10-2 with TRBJ2-1; D perhaps matches TRBD2 (5 bases). The germline V and J ends were trimmed by 3 bases and 0 bases, with 12 bases remaining between them. Germline lookup yields CDR1 WSHSY and CDR2 SAAADI. The CDR3 runs 16 residues. CDR3 DNA: TGCGCCAGCAGTGACTCGGGGAGTCCCTCCTACAATGAGCAGTTCTTC. This gives the protein CASSDSGSPSYNEQFF.